The 31 T cell receptor beta chains reported below all come from one sample, sequenced in a study of cytomegalovirus exposure and HLA in healthy donors. Researchers ran the PCR with 60 Vbeta and 13 Jbeta primers. The table came from immunoSEQ multiplex PCR; TCRdb's copy has only in-frame clones and leaves some out. The data show some 130,000 clones, with approximately 68% seen just once and 1.6% held by the top ten. Source material: PBMCs. The receptors were gathered from a man younger than 45 in good health and CMV-seropositive.

Concerning this clone itself: The junction does not match germline at one end; this may be a read error. The chain combines TRBV7-9 with TRBJ2-7; D uncertain. CDR1 SEHNR and CDR2 FQNEAQ come from the germline V gene (reference sequence). The CDR3 extends over 17 amino acids. CDR3 amino acids: CSSSPRLLGPESYEQYF. The CDR3 DNA is TGTTCCAGCAGCCCCCGACTCCTGGGTCCAGAATCCTACGAGCAGTACTTC.

This chain links TRBV7-2 with TRBJ2-5; D is perhaps TRBD1 (6 bases). This CDR3 has 14 residues. Per the germline V gene, CDR1 is SGHTA and CDR2 is FQGNSA. The ends were cut back, 4 bases at V and 4 bases at J, with 13 bases in the middle. The CDR3 DNA sequence: TGTGCCAGCAGCTCTAACAGGGCAGGAGAGACCCAGTACTTC. Amino acid sequence: CASSSNRAGETQYF.

This clone came up a few times. V and J are TRBV7-8 and TRBJ1-4; 7 nucleotides match TRBD1. CDR1 is SGHVS and CDR2 is FQNEAQ in the germline V gene. The CDR3 extends over 14 amino acids. Trimming took 6 bases from V and 10 from J; bases not matched to a gene: 11. The chain's CDR3 is CASSYDRVYGKLFF. Written as DNA, the CDR3 is TGTGCCAGCAGTTATGACAGGGTGTACGGAAAACTGTTTTTT.

Turning to this clone: The junction does not match germline at one end; this may be a read error. Different DNA sequences within this sample yield the same CDR3. The chain couples TRBV2 to TRBJ1-1; D is unresolved. Germline V gene data show CDR1 as SNHLY and CDR2 as FYNNEI. The CDR3 length is 12 residues. CDR3 residues: CASSERTDEAFF. The CDR3 region has the DNA TGTGCCAGCAGTGAGAGAACAGATGAAGCCTTCTTT.

The rearrangement uses TRBV5-1 and TRBJ2-1; TRBD2 might be the D (6 bases). Trimming removed 1 base at V and 2 bases at J, with 25 bases between. In germline, CDR1 is SGHRS, CDR2 YFSETQ. This CDR3 spans 20 amino acids. The CDR3 here is CASSLSRGLHTPYTYNEQFF. In DNA form, the CDR3 reads TGCGCCAGCAGCTTGAGTAGGGGACTTCATACCCCTTATACCTACAATGAGCAGTTCTTC.

This chain uses TRBV7-2 with TRBJ2-7, with TRBD2 identical over 8 bases. Trimming removed 5 bases from V and 0 bases from J; junction bases left unmatched: 15. Germline V lookup: CDR1 SGHTA, CDR2 FQGNSA. The CDR3 sequence is 18 residues long. In DNA form, the CDR3 reads TGTGCCAGCAGCCCATCCCCCTACTGGCGGGAGGCCTCCTACGAGCAGTACTTC. Protein: CASSPSPYWREASYEQYF.

The chain is built from TRBV9 and TRBJ2-3, with 8 nucleotides matching TRBD2. The junction had 3 bases not matched to a gene; V was cut back by 6 bases and J by 0 bases. Germline V lookup: CDR1 SGDLS, CDR2 YYNGEE. CDR3 size: 14 residues. The CDR3 protein is CASTGLVSTDTQYF. The CDR3 DNA reads as TGTGCCAGCACGGGACTAGTTAGCACAGATACGCAGTATTTT.

The chain joins TRBV28 to TRBJ2-3; 9 bases align to TRBD2. The length of the CDR3 is 15 residues. V lost 7 bases to trimming and J lost 4 bases; unmatched junction nucleotides: 9. Germline CDR1 and CDR2: MDHEN and SYDVKM. CDR3 DNA: TGTGCCAGCACCCTGGCGCTAGCGGGACCAGATACGCAGTATTTT. It encodes CASTLALAGPDTQYF.

V and J are TRBV2 and TRBJ2-7, with D perhaps matching TRBD2 (5 bases). The V gene lost 6 bases and the J gene lost 2 bases, with 17 bases spanning the gap. This CDR3 has 15 residues. Germline CDR1 SNHLY, CDR2 FYNNEI. CDR3 region: CASSRGIAEAYEQYF. CDR3 nucleotides: TGTGCCAGCAGCCGAGGGATAGCCGAGGCCTACGAGCAGTACTTC. The whole variable domain, remainder taken from reference TRBV2 and TRBJ2-7, is EPEVTQTPSHQVTQMGQEVILRCVPISNHLYFYWYRQILGQKVEFLVSFYNNEISEKSEIFDDQFSVERPDGSNFTLKIRSTKLEDSAMYFCASSRGIAEAYEQYFGPGTRLTVT.

This clone was detected only once. The rearrangement links TRBV7-8 to TRBJ2-3; 7 nucleotides match TRBD2. Germline V gives CDR1 SGHVS, CDR2 FQNEAQ. This CDR3 contains 17 residues. With V trimmed by 1 base and J by 2 bases, 9 bases remained unmatched. The CDR3 coding sequence is TGTGCCAGCAGCTTAGAGCCCGGGGACTACCACACAGATACGCAGTATTTT. Its translation: CASSLEPGDYHTDTQYF.

V and J are TRBV4-1 and TRBJ1-1, with 7 bases aligning to TRBD1. J gave up 7 bases and V 3 bases, and 11 bases lay outside the gene matches. There are 15 residues in the CDR3. Germline V CDR1 and CDR2: MGHRA, YSYEKL. CDR3 residues: CASSHYGQEEDEAFF. The CDR3 DNA is TGCGCCAGCAGCCATTACGGACAGGAGGAGGATGAAGCTTTCTTT.

The V call is TRBV7-8, the J call TRBJ2-1; D perhaps matches TRBD2 (5 bases). The V and J ends lost 5 bases and 3 bases respectively, with 14 bases between them. The germline CDR1 and CDR2 sequences are SGHVS and FQNEAQ. The CDR3 spans 15 residues. The CDR3 nucleotides are TGTGCCAGCAGCCTAATAGGACTTCTCTACAATGAGCAGTTCTTC. Translated, it gives CASSLIGLLYNEQFF.

A note on this clone: The sample has other DNA sequences that encode this CDR3 too. The chain combines TRBV5-1 with TRBJ1-2; 7 positions match TRBD1. The J segment lost 0 bases and the V segment lost 0 bases, leaving 8 bases of the junction unmatched. The germline V gene encodes CDR1 SGHRS and CDR2 YFSETQ. The CDR3 spans 17 residues. CDR3 sequence: CASSLEGGLVSNYGYTF. As DNA, the CDR3 is TGCGCCAGCAGCTTGGAAGGGGGCCTAGTTTCTAACTATGGCTACACCTTC.

The chain joins TRBV4-1 to TRBJ2-5; 7 positions match TRBD1. V shed 4 bases and J 2 bases; nucleotides not matched to a gene: 7. This CDR3 region has 15 residues. Germline V gene data show CDR1 as MGHRA and CDR2 as YSYEKL. CDR3: CASSLPDRRQETQYF. The DNA for the CDR3 is TGCGCCAGCAGCCTCCCGGACAGGAGACAAGAGACCCAGTACTTC.

This chain connects TRBV28 to TRBJ1-2; possible D gene TRBD1, 5 bases. The V and J ends lost 6 bases and 3 bases respectively, with 14 bases between them. CDR3 size: 14 residues. The germline CDR1 and CDR2 sequences are MDHEN and SYDVKM. DNA of the CDR3: TGTGCCAGCAGCCCAGGACAACGGGACTATGGCTACACCTTC. Translating it yields CASSPGQRDYGYTF.

The V and J genes are TRBV6-6 and TRBJ2-7; TRBD1 is a possible D gene (6 bases). The CDR3 has 15 residues. Looked up from germline, CDR1 is MNHNY and CDR2 is SVGAGI (reference sequence). V was shortened by 2 bases and J by 4 bases, with 15 bases between the two germline ends. DNA of the CDR3: TGTGCCAGCAGTTACACCCCATCGCAGGGGTACGAGCAGTACTTC. Translating it yields CASSYTPSQGYEQYF.

The chain is built from TRBV30 and TRBJ2-5, with TRBD2 identical over 9 bases. The trim removed 5 bases at V and 2 bases at J, leaving 6 bases unmatched. The CDR3 covers 14 residues. CDR1 is GTSNPN and CDR2 is SVGIG in the germline V gene (reference sequence). Written as DNA, the CDR3 is TGTGCCTGGGGACTAGCGAGAGCTCAAGAGACCCAGTACTTC. Translated, it gives CAWGLARAQETQYF.

V usage is TRBV2 and J usage is TRBJ1-2, with D uncertain. The V gene's germline CDR1 is SNHLY and CDR2 FYNNEI. The CDR3 runs 12 residues. The V end was cut by 3 bases, the J end by 8 bases, with 10 bases between. CDR3: CASSEGQVGYTF. CDR3 bases: TGTGCCAGCAGTGAGGGTCAGGTCGGCTACACCTTC.

The rearrangement uses TRBV29-1 and TRBJ2-1; 8 bases are a match to TRBD1. The CDR3 is 17 residues long. The ends lost 3 bases at V and 5 bases at J; junction bases unmatched: 15. Germline V CDR1 and CDR2: SQVTM, ANQGSEA. CDR3 residues: CSVDRTGPGLEDNEQFF. In DNA form, the CDR3 reads TGCAGCGTTGACAGGACAGGGCCTGGGCTAGAGGACAATGAGCAGTTCTTC.

This clone occurred a few times. The chain uses TRBV6-5 and TRBJ1-5, with 8 bases that match TRBD1. Germline CDR1 MNHEY, CDR2 SVGAGI. With V trimmed by 6 bases and J by 9 bases, 10 bases remained unmatched. CDR3 length: 14 amino acids. For the CDR3, the DNA is TGTGCCAGCAGCAACCTGAAACAGGGGGGGCCCCAGCATTTT. This translates into CASSNLKQGGPQHF.

The V call is TRBV6-6, the J call TRBJ2-7; TRBD2 agrees at 9 bases. This CDR3 contains 16 residues. Per the germline V gene, CDR1 is MNHNY and CDR2 is SVGAGI (reference sequence). The V segment lost 2 bases and the J segment 1 base; nucleotides outside the gene matches: 6. CDR3 loop: CASSYRGLAPSYEQYF. CDR3 bases: TGTGCCAGCAGTTACCGTGGACTAGCGCCATCCTACGAGCAGTACTTC.

The V gene is TRBV19, the J gene TRBJ2-1, with TRBD2 as a possible D gene (6 bases). The CDR3 consists of 14 residues. V lost 0 bases and J lost 7, with 10 bases in between. Germline V CDR1 and CDR2: LNHDA, SQIVND (reference sequence). The CDR3 sequence is CASSIDGTLNEQFF. The DNA of the CDR3 is TGTGCCAGTAGTATAGATGGGACTCTTAATGAGCAGTTCTTC.

The V call is TRBV4-1, the J call TRBJ2-7, with 8 bases lining up with TRBD1. The CDR3 is 14 amino acids. The germline V gene encodes CDR1 MGHRA and CDR2 YSYEKL. Trimming cost V 6 bases and J 2 bases; bases outside gene matches: 6. CDR3 DNA sequence: TGCGCCAGCAGTCATTCGGACAGGGCCTACGAGCAGTACTTC. Protein: CASSHSDRAYEQYF.

This clone was observed a few times. Within the sample, other DNA sequences also encode this same CDR3. This chain uses TRBV14 with TRBJ2-1; D is unresolved. CDR3 length: 13 residues. Looked up from germline, CDR1 is SGHDN and CDR2 is FVKESK. The V gene lost 4 bases and the J gene lost 9 bases, with 13 bases spanning the gap. The CDR3 spells CASSLRLVTEQFF. The CDR3 region has the DNA TGTGCCAGCAGCCTTCGGCTAGTTACTGAGCAGTTCTTC.

This chain links TRBV28 with TRBJ2-3; 9 nucleotides match TRBD1. From germline, CDR1 is MDHEN and CDR2 SYDVKM. V lost 3 bases to trimming and J lost 1 base; unmatched junction nucleotides: 5. The length of the CDR3 is 16 residues. The CDR3 DNA reads as TGTGCCAGCAGTTTCTACAGGGGGCGGGGCACAGATACGCAGTATTTT. Residues: CASSFYRGRGTDTQYF.

This clone was observed a few times. As DNA, the CDR3 is TGTGCCAGCAGTGAAGCGCTTCGGGGCTACAATGAGCAGTTCTTC. Translation gives CASSEALRGYNEQFF. This chain uses TRBV2 with TRBJ2-1; D might be TRBD2 (5 bases). Trimming removed 0 bases from V and 3 bases from J, with 9 bases in between. This CDR3 contains 15 residues. Per the germline V gene, CDR1 is SNHLY and CDR2 is FYNNEI. Supplemented by reference TRBV2 and TRBJ2-1, the full variable domain reads EPEVTQTPSHQVTQMGQEVILRCVPISNHLYFYWYRQILGQKVEFLVSFYNNEISEKSEIFDDQFSVERPDGSNFTLKIRSTKLEDSAMYFCASSEALRGYNEQFFGPGTRLTVL.

The chain recombines TRBV6-1 with TRBJ2-7, with 8 bases lining up with TRBD1. CDR1 and CDR2 (germline): MNHNS, SASEGT. The CDR3 contains 14 residues. Trimming cost V 10 bases and J 3 bases; bases outside gene matches: 11. The CDR3 sequence: CATTQGVGGYEQYF. The CDR3 bases are TGTGCCACCACACAGGGGGTCGGCGGCTACGAGCAGTACTTC.

About this clone: At one end, the junction sequence differs from germline, possibly due to a read error. This chain joins TRBV6-5 and TRBJ1-5, with unresolved D. The CDR3 runs to 14 residues. In germline, CDR1 is MNHEY, CDR2 SVGAGI. The CDR3 region is CASSPNNSNQPQNF. CDR3 DNA sequence: TGTGCCAGCAGCCCGAATAATAGCAATCAGCCCCAGAATTTT.

The chain combines TRBV5-1 with TRBJ1-1; D remains unclear. In germline, CDR1 is SGHRS, CDR2 YFSETQ. This CDR3 is built from 13 residues. Trimming removed 1 base at V and 3 bases at J, with 7 bases between. The CDR3 sequence is CASSLSPDTEAFF. The CDR3 coding sequence is TGCGCCAGCAGCTTGTCCCCGGACACTGAAGCTTTCTTT.

This clone showed up just a few times. This chain connects TRBV11-2 to TRBJ2-7; 8 nucleotides agree with TRBD1. Germline loops: CDR1 SGHAT, CDR2 FQNNGV. J lost 2 bases, V lost 5 bases, and 8 bases had no gene match. The CDR3 has 15 residues. CDR3 in amino acids: CASSQRPGQAYEQYF. The DNA of the CDR3 is TGTGCCAGCAGCCAAAGACCGGGACAGGCCTACGAGCAGTACTTC.

This clone was counted only a few times. The J gene is TRBJ2-1, the V gene TRBV2; a possible D gene is TRBD2 (6 bases). The ends were cut back, 7 bases at V and 7 bases at J, with 20 bases in the middle. The CDR3 runs 15 residues. CDR1 SNHLY and CDR2 FYNNEI come from the germline V gene. The chain's CDR3 is CASTAPGGSWNEQFF. In nucleotides, the CDR3 is TGTGCCAGCACCGCGCCTGGGGGGAGTTGGAATGAGCAGTTCTTC.